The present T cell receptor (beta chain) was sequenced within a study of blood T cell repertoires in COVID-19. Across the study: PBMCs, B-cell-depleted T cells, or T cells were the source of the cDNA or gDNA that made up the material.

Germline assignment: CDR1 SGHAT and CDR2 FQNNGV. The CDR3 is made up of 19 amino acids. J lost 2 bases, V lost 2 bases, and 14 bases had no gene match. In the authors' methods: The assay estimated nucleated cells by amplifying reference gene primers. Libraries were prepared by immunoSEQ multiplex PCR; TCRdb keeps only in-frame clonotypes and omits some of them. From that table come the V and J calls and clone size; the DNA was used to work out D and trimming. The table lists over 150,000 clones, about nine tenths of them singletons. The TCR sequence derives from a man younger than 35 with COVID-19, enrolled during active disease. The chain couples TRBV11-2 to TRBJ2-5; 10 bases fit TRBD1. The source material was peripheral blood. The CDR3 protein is CASSLRPLPDRGRQETQYF. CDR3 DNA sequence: TGTGCCAGCAGCTTAAGACCCCTACCCGACAGGGGGCGACAAGAGACCCAGTACTTC.